The source of this TCR beta chain is a study of shared clonotypes between healthy human individuals. CDR1 is MNHEY and CDR2 is SMNVEV in the germline V gene (reference sequence). Trimming stripped 2 bases from V and 5 bases from J, with 16 bases between. CDR3 size: 16 residues. Naive CD8 cells lacked CD45RO, underwent positive selection for CCR7 and left out terminally differentiated effector memory CD45RA+ cells. Assay execution proceeded at the deep level. Clones were read by immunoSEQ multiplex PCR, and TCRdb kept only the in-frame ones, dropping some. The sample consists of under 1 million clones, roughly 92% of them appearing once.

The chain carries TRBV27 and TRBJ1-5; tentative D call: TRBD1 (6 bases). The TCR originated in a young man in good health. The sequencing sample was made of naive CD8+ T cells sorted from blood. CDR3 nucleotide sequence: TGTGCCAGCAGTTTAAGACGGGGGGGCATGGATCAGCCCCAGCATTTT. This translates into CASSLRRGGMDQPQHF.